This T cell receptor beta chain was sequenced during a study of PD-1 and CTLA-4 blockade in melanoma. The method was immunoSEQ multiplex PCR; TCRdb's version includes in-frame clones alone and lacks a portion of them. The sample consists of about 32,000 clones, roughly 90% of them appearing once. Sample: CD8+ T cells from peripheral blood, taken from a patient given anti-PD-1 treatment. This receptor was identified in a human donor with melanoma.

The CDR3 nucleotides read TGCAGCGTTGAAGGGGGCGACCACTATGGCTACACCTTC. Residues: CSVEGGDHYGYTF. The chain recombines TRBV29-1 with TRBJ1-2; D is possibly TRBD1 (5 bases). Germline CDR1 is SQVTM and CDR2 is ANQGSEA. V lost 1 base, J lost 3 bases, and 9 bases lay in between. The CDR3 consists of 13 residues.